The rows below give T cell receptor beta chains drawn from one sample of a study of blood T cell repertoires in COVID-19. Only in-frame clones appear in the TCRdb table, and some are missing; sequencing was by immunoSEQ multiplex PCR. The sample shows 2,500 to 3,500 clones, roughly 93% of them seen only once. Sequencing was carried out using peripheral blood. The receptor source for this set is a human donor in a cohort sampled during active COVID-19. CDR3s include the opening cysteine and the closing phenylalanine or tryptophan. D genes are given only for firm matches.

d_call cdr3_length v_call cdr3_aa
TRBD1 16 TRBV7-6 CASSLNGRGLGTEAFF
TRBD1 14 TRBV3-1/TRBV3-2 CASSPGQGHYEQYF
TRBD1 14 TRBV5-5 CASSRGQVGDTQYF
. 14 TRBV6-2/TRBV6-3 CASSYSGQGTEAFF
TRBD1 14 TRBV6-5 CASSKGQGYQPQHF
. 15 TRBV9 CASSVEPGDWNEQFF
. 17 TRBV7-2 CASSLGAGITNTDTQYF
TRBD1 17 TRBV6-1 CASSEALGDRGTDTQYF
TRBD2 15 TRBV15 CATSSGLAEYNEQFF
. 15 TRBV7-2 CASSLARPGGGEQYF
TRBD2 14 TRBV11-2 CASQLALSYNEQFF
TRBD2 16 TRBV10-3 CAISTSRAGGVDEQYF
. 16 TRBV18 CASSPGRTGYGNEQFF
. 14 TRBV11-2 CASSLTGDYNEQFF
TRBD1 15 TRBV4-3 CASSQVGQGAPEAFF
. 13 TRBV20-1 CSASLKPQETQYF
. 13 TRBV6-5 CASSPGGRGGYTF
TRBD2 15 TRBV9 CASSVESGRRYEQFF
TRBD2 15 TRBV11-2 CASSQTTSGGRMQYF
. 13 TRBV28 CVSNQRINNEQFF
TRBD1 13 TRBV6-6 CASSSTGWETQYF
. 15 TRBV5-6 CASSLERASNSPLHF
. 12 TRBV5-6 CASSQGYNEQFF
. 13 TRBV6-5 CASSYKTAGELFF
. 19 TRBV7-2 CASSLAHMGPPMGSTEAFF
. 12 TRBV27 CASSLLGGEQYF
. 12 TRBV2 CASLRTPNEQFF
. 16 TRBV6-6 CASSYFAVGQGQPQHF
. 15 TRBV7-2 CASSLVTGRTDTQYF